This T cell receptor (beta chain) was recovered during a study of cytomegalovirus exposure and HLA in healthy donors (dated by TCRdb to 2016 to 2017). About the full investigation: An earlier analysis of about 560 of the donors reported around 280 Gb of sequence data and around 120 million unique TCR beta sequences obtained from around 190 million T cells. A later analysis re-analyzed previously published TCR beta repertoires from approximately 700 donors and added high-resolution HLA genotyping to study TCR occurrence patterns. The number of typed donors differed by locus: about 620-640 for A, B, C, DRB1 and DQB1; approximately 520 for DQA1; some 590 for DPA1; and about 470 for DPB1. On average, around 230,000 unique TCR beta nucleotide sequences were sequenced per donor among 350 to 400 genotyped donors of the cohort, with roughly a sixth of those sequences being non-productive. Every discovery cohort repertoire had been produced on one sequencing platform. An early release covering roughly 640 HLA-typed donors comprised about 300 gigabases of sequencing data and roughly 85 million unique TCR sequences. To decide whether each TCR beta V gene segment behaved as functional or pseudogenic, an earlier analysis of nearly 600 of the donors relied on high-throughput TCR beta sequencing. A handful of DR-DQ haplotypes were handled as single units for association and clustering because linkage in the cohort was strong. In the later analysis, no new phenotypic data were used to find candidate immune exposures; instead, reliance was placed on TCR beta sequences and their occurrence across donors. The study aimed to test whether cataloging public T cell receptors could reveal signatures of past pathogen exposure. The T cell repertoires of several hundred subjects were profiled by immunosequencing and related to cytomegalovirus serostatus. A later genetic analysis took genome-wide SNP genotypes for about three fifths of the roughly 700 donors and used that subset as a discovery cohort. In addition to the first cohort of 666 subjects, a separate validation cohort of around 110 different subjects was used. HLA typing included class I and class II loci at four-digit resolution. Of the roughly 420 genotyped donors, roughly 80% were placed in the genetic ancestry cluster associated with self-reported Caucasian donors. Donor age, sex, ethnicity and CMV serostatus were collected together with the repertoire data. To predict cytomegalovirus infection status, the study brought together high-throughput TCR immunosequencing, statistical association of individual TCRs with disease status, and machine learning. What the research found in general, with its limitations: This cohort had only TCR beta chains sequenced, and the lack of alpha or paired-chain data limited which features could be detected. Compared with equally common non-associated chains, HLA-associated TCR beta chains in a later analysis were more clonally expanded and had lower generation probabilities. In an earlier analysis of approximately 600 of the donors, most TCR beta V segments were observed in productive rearrangements about 87% or about 30% of the time, broadly matching IMGT annotations. The sequencing pipeline was judged likely to have produced a cluster of highly shared sequence variants as a technical artifact. A further reported finding was that TCR beta sequences accurately predicted the HLA-A and HLA-B alleles for most subjects in the first cohort. In a later genetic analysis, fewer N-insertions in productive TCRs were reported among donors in an Asian-associated ancestry cluster than the approximately 710-donor mean. In a later analysis, some 18,000 TCR beta sequences were associated with specific HLA alleles at a false discovery rate of 0.05. Roughly uniform sequencing depth across donors was assumed in presence/absence analyses, although this assumption may not hold. A few of the identified cytomegalovirus-associated TCR beta chains were confirmed in vitro to be specific for cytomegalovirus antigens. An association between a missense DCLRE1C variant and V-gene and J-gene trimming of TCR beta chains was found in a later genetic analysis and replicated in an independent cohort. In the study, 150 to 200 TCR beta chains were listed as associated with cytomegalovirus. Most TCR sequences were observed very rarely across donors, whereas some public TCRs were present in many individuals. CMV serostatus was the only immune exposure information available for the cohort. According to a later analysis, TCR association rates differed among HLA loci, with DRB1 alleles showing the most associated TCRs and HLA-C alleles showing the fewest. Fewer than 20 rarely observed V segments, including chromosome 9 orphons, were excluded from the earlier analysis of some 590 of the donors because counts were too low. In a later analysis, several top co-occurrence clusters were reported to appear linked to parvovirus B19, influenza, CMV and Epstein-Barr virus. Some IMGT-functional V segments, including TRBV6-2 and TRBV6-3, could not be distinguished by the 87-base-pair reads and were therefore excluded. The authors suggested that the approach could potentially be extended to other disease states and immunological phenotypes. A later analysis found that most CMV-associated TCR beta chains appeared HLA-restricted, with HLA associations seemingly driven largely by CMV exposure. Linkage disequilibrium might explain the correlated functional status among segregating V segments, but an unknown experimental factor could not be ruled out. HLA typing was unavailable for some donors at each locus, so association tests used only the typed subset. In both the original and validation cohorts, the classifier was reported to diagnose cytomegalovirus status with high specificity and sensitivity. When HLA alleles, especially DR and DQ, strongly co-occurred, TCR associations were difficult to assign to individual alleles.

Library creation used the immunoSEQ multiplex PCR assay. The multiplex PCR relied on a mix of 60 forward primers for TCR Vbeta segments and 13 reverse primers for TCR Jbeta segments. A multiplex PCR assay on genomic DNA amplified the CDR3 region of rearranged TCR beta genes. On the Illumina HiSeq System, the amplified TCR beta libraries were sequenced as 87-base-pair reads. The authors processed their data as follows. A later analysis counted approximately 76 million unique TCR beta chains across the 600 to 850 repertoires, and about 10 million of these chains were shared by at least two donors. Raw reads were error-corrected and collapsed into unique sequences with a nearest-neighbor algorithm that merged closely related sequences to remove PCR and sequencing errors. Alignment of CDR3 sequences to IMGT reference sequences was used to assign V, D and J gene segments. For a sequence to be retained, a match of at least six nucleotides was required to both a V gene segment and a J gene segment. A rearrangement counted as productive if the CDR3 had no stop codons and remained in frame with V and J, and every other rearrangement counted as non-productive. Following IMGT convention, CDR3 was defined as the stretch from the second conserved V-encoded cysteine to the conserved J-encoded phenylalanine. The earlier analysis of 500 to 600 of the donors excluded sequences that lacked an unambiguous match to a single V gene segment. In an earlier analysis of approximately 590 of the donors, a V segment was called functional when productive rearrangements were above 56.7%, and segregating when the standard deviation between donors exceeded 5%. To diagnose cytomegalovirus status from the catalog of TCR beta chain sequences, a statistical classification framework was built. A later analysis assigned V and J genes by comparing TCR nucleotide sequences with IMGT/GENE-DB human TR gene sequences. The TCRdist pipeline was used in a later analysis to assign CDR3 sequences and most-parsimonious VDJ recombination scenarios. A later analysis defined each TCR beta chain by its CDR3 amino acid sequence plus V-gene family, and excluded reads lacking a unique V-gene family. A later analysis removed several hundred highly shared, low-generation-probability nucleotide sequences to deal with suspected cross-contamination and a sequencing artifact. In a later analysis, a clonal expansion index was calculated for each public chain from normalized within-repertoire ranks of inferred template counts. In a later analysis, generation probabilities were computed with a VDJ recombination model fitted to out-of-frame rearrangements, and the resulting probabilities were checked against IGoR. Hypergeometric tests were used in a later analysis to score TCR-TCR, TCR-HLA and TCR-CMV co-occurrence, with a repertoire-size bias correction applied to the TCR pairs. A later analysis estimated false discovery rates by permuting HLA or CMV assignments 20 times. In a later analysis, co-occurring TCRs were grouped with DBSCAN, and TCRdist sequence similarity was added when clustering was performed within HLA-allele-positive subsets. Repertoires with fewer than 30,000 or more than 120,000 public chains were left out of co-occurrence clustering, as were a handful of repertoires with anomalous nucleotide sharing. The clones in this table, taken by TCRdb from immuneACCESS, are in-frame only. Not every clone is retained; where verified, under half of the shortfall comes from an unresolved V gene, and the cause of the rest is unknown. That table furnishes V, J and clone size, whereas the DNA furnished D and trimming. Within this sample are approximately 220,000 clones, with over 60% of them counted one time only. 1.5% to 2% of the sample is taken by the ten largest.

The germline V gene yields MDHEN for CDR1 and SYDVKM for CDR2. From the cysteine up to the phenylalanine, the CDR3 has a length of 16 residues. Of all the DNA, just the CDR3 is kept, 48 bases in frame from base 1. V loses 7 bases at its end and J loses 9 bases; junction bases beyond the gene matches: 11. Worth noting for this clone: It has no known antigen specificity. No quality values exist for individual bases; no much larger clone is one base distant.

In total, approximately 610 healthy bone marrow donors made up the cohort. Cohort members were all nominally healthy when sampled, although unrecorded immune exposures were likely present. The donor tested CMV seronegative, placing the donor among the 350 to 400 seronegative members of the cohort. A peripheral blood sample was collected from each donor, and TCR beta sequencing was performed on peripheral blood mononuclear cells. Genomic DNA was extracted from the blood cell samples with the Qiagen DNeasy Blood Extraction Kit. This receptor chain uses TRBV28 and TRBJ2-1; 14 bases in the junction line up with TRBD2. The TCR comes from a man aged 18-30 years in good health and CMV-seronegative. The specimen was PBMCs. The CDR3 corresponds to CASTIFGLAGGSEQFF. DNA sequence: TGTGCCAGCACCATATTTGGACTAGCGGGAGGAAGTGAGCAGTTCTTC.